The clone carrying this T cell receptor beta chain was seen only once. The antigen remains undetermined. This sample is drawn from a study of shared clonotypes between healthy human individuals. Whole-study results and caveats: Only blood was sampled; tissue repertoires likely differ.

Unsorted PBMC replicate PCRs drew on roughly 300 ng DNA, representing some 32,000 T cell genomes. Authors' processing steps: ImmunoSEQ only sent back junction sequences with no quality scores, so filtering was done differently. Data came from immunoSEQ multiplex PCR; TCRdb stores just in-frame clones and leaves some out. The V and J calls and the clone size are those of that table, but D and trimming were determined from the DNA. Of about 520,000 clones listed, almost 80% are singletons. V lost 7 bases and J lost 4, with 15 bases in between. The CDR3 runs to 14 residues. Germline-derived CDR1 and CDR2 are LNHDA and SQIVND (reference sequence).

The receptor was derived from a middle-aged woman in good health. Some clones in this sample may be carry-over from other donors' samples. Sequencing was performed on PBMCs. The gene calls are TRBV19 and TRBJ2-3, with D uncertain. Written as DNA, the CDR3 is TGTGCCAGTACGGGCAGGTTTCGTCCAGATACGCAGTATTTT. Amino acid sequence: CASTGRFRPDTQYF.